This T cell receptor (beta chain) was identified during a study of T cells in Graves' hyperthyroidism and ophthalmopathy. Study results and limitations: Ophthalmopathy prediction by the model preceded onset by a median about 6.8 months.

Amplification targeted TCR beta CDR3 regions from RNA transcripts. Carried out on the TCR CDR3, a first-round RT-PCR used the HTBI primer set. TCRdb itself ran the multiplex PCR reads through MiXCR, one entry per CDR3 protein. Of about 560,000 distinct CDR3 sequences in the sample, over 15% were seen once. The study enrolled patients aged 18 to 65 with newly diagnosed hyperthyroidism of under 2 months' duration. Germline loops: CDR1 MNHGY, CDR2 SVAAGI. Trimming removed 4 bases from V and 8 bases from J, with 8 bases in between. The CDR3 totals 12 residues. Remarks on this clonotype: Its antigen is not known.

The chain carries TRBV6-9 and TRBJ1-4; D remains ambiguous. This TCR came from a woman younger than 30 with Graves' hyperthyroidism. What was sequenced was blood. The CDR3 here is CASSSMEEKLFF. CDR3 nucleotide sequence: TGTGCCAGCAGTTCGATGGAGGAAAAACTGTTTTTT.